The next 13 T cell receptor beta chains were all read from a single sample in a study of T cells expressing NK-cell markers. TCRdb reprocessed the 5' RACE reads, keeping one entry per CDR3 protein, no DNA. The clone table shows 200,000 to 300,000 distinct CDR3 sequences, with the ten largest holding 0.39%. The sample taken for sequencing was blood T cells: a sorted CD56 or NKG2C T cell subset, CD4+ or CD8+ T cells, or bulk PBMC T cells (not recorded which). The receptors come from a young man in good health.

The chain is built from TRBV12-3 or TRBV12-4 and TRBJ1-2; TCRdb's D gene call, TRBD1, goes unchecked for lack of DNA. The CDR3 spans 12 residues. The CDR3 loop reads CASRRTVHGYTF.

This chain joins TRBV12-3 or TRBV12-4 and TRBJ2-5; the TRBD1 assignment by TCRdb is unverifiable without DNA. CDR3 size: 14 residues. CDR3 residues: CAIQPGPGLETQYF.

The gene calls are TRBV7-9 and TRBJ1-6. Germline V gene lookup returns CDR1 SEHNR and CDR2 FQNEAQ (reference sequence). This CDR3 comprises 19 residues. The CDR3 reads CASSFNTYPQRNYNSPLHF. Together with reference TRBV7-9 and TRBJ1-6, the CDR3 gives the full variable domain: DTGVSQNPRHKITKRGQNVTFRCDPISEHNRLYWYRQTLGQGPEFLTYFQNEAQLEKSRLLSDRFSAERPKGSFSTLEIQRTEQGDSAMYLCASSFNTYPQRNYNSPLHFGNGTRLTVT.

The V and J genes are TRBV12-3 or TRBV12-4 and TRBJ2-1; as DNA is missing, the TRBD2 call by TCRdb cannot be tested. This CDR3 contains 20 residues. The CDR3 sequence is CASSLHRNGLAGLGYNEQFF.

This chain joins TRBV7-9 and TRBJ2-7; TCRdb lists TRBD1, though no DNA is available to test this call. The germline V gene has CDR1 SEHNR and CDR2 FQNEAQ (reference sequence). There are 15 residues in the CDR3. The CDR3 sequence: CASSLAGTEFDEQYF.

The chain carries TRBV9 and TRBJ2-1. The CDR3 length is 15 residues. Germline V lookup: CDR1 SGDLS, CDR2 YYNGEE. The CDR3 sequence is CASSVGQSSYNEQFF.

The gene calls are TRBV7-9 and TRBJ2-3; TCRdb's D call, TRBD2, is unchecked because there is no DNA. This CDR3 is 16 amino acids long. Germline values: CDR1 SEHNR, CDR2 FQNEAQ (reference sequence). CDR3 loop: CASSITSGASTDTQYF.

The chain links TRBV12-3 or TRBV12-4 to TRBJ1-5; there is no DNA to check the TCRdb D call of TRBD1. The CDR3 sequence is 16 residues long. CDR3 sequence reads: CASSSTPGGGDQPQHF.

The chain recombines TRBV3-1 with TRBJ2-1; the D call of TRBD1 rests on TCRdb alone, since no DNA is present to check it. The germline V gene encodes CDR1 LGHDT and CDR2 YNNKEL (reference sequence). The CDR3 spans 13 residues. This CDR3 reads CASSPAGYNEQFF.

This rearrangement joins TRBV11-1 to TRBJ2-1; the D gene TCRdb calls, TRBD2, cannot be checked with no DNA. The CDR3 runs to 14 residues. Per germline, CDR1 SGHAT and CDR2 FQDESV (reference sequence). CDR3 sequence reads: CASSPGLANNEQFF. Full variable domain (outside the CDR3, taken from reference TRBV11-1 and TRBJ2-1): EAEVAQSPRYKITEKSQAVAFWCDPISGHATLYWYRQILGQGPELLVQFQDESVVDDSQLPKDRFSAERLKGVDSTLKIQPAELGDSAMYLCASSPGLANNEQFFGPGTRLTVL.

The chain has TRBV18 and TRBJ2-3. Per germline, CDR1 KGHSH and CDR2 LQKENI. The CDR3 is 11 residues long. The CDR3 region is CASSPADTQYF.

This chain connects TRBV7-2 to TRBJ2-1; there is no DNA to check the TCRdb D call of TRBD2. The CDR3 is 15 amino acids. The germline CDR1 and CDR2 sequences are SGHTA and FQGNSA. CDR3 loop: CASSRVSRGGNEQFF.

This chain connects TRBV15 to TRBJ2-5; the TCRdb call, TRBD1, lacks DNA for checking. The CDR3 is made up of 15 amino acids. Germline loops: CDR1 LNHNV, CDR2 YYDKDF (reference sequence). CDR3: CATSRGDSKQETQYF.